This paragraph covers one TCR beta chain sequence. Its antigen is as yet unknown. Profiling relied on immunoSEQ multiplex PCR, and the TCRdb table lists in-frame clones only, not all of them. Of around 100,000 clones in the sample, about 90% were seen once. The data derive from a study of T cell responses to AZD1222 COVID-19 vaccine. Study at large: Second-dose recipients at about 4 or about 12 weeks were treated as one pooled group. Findings and caveats of the study: Repertoires were collected only later (after the peak T cell response had occurred). The donors showed a predominance of white British ancestry and of females, with possible underestimation of clonal diversity. Nearly half of the spike-specific TCRs reportedly recognize variant regions that carry no mutations.

CDR3 size: 13 residues. CDR1 is MNHEY, CDR2 SMNVEV, per germline (reference sequence). V was shortened by 1 base and J by 2 bases, with 3 bases between the two germline ends. Here the sequenced sample was peripheral blood, taken on day 0 of AZD1222 vaccination. This TCR came from an adult in good health. V gene TRBV27 combines with J gene TRBJ2-1; D is undetermined. CDR3 in DNA: TGTGCCAGCAGTTTATTCCCCTACAATGAGCAGTTCTTC. This translates into CASSLFPYNEQFF.